The 5 T cell receptor beta chains presented below share a single source sample, sequenced in a study of blood T cell repertoires in COVID-19. Using immunoSEQ multiplex PCR, the repertoire was profiled, and TCRdb retains in-frame clones only, with some absent. The table has more than 110,000 clones, roughly four fifths seen once. Sample: peripheral blood. Every receptor here comes from a man older than 75 with acute or convalescent COVID-19.

This chain uses TRBV5-5 with TRBJ2-1; no clear D. The CDR3 contains 13 residues. Germline lookup yields CDR1 SGHKS and CDR2 YYEKEE (reference sequence). Trimming shortened V by 6 bases and J by 4 bases, and 11 bases separated the two germline ends. This chain's CDR3 is CASTPGFYNEQFF. CDR3 bases: TGTGCCAGCACCCCAGGATTTTACAATGAGCAGTTCTTC.

This clone was recorded only once. The chain is built from TRBV5-4 and TRBJ2-2; 11 bases line up with TRBD2. Losses at the gene ends were 2 bases for V and 2 bases for J; bases not matched to a gene: 5. The CDR3 length is 17 residues. The V gene's germline CDR1 is SGHNT and CDR2 YYREEE (reference sequence). CDR3 residues: CASSFTSGGLNTGELFF. CDR3 nucleotide sequence: TGTGCCAGCAGCTTCACTAGCGGGGGCCTTAACACCGGGGAGCTGTTTTTT.

This clone was seen once. V usage is TRBV6-2 or TRBV6-3 and J usage is TRBJ2-2; tentative D call: TRBD1 (5 bases). The CDR3 totals 14 residues. V gave up 4 bases and J gave up 6 bases, with 12 bases separating them. The germline gives CDR1 MNHEY, CDR2 SVGEGT. This CDR3 is CASSFLRVAGELFF. CDR3 sequence (DNA): TGTGCCAGCAGTTTCCTCAGGGTCGCCGGGGAGCTGTTTTTT.

In its sample, this clone was seen many times. The chain carries TRBV19 and TRBJ1-5, with D unclear. V was trimmed by 1 base and J by 6 bases, leaving 10 bases between them. Germline V gene sequence: CDR1 LNHDA, CDR2 SQIVND (reference sequence). This CDR3 region has 14 residues. The CDR3 DNA follows: TGTGCCAGTAGTATAGTACCGGGAGGTCAGCCCCAGCATTTT. Its translation: CASSIVPGGQPQHF.

V and J are TRBV6-2 or TRBV6-3 and TRBJ1-5, with D possibly being TRBD1 (5 bases). CDR3 size: 15 residues. Germline loops: CDR1 MNHEY, CDR2 SVGEGT. V was shortened by 0 bases and J by 6 bases, with 12 bases between the two germline ends. In DNA form, the CDR3 reads TGTGCCAGCAGTTACTCGGGAACAGGAGCTCAGCCCCAGCATTTT. This translates into CASSYSGTGAQPQHF.